Listed below are T cell receptor beta chains from one sample, sequenced in a study of early T cells in non-severe SARS-CoV-2 infection. Each CDR3 protein gets one entry after TCRdb re-called the 5' RACE reads with MiXCR. The profile shows roughly 72,000 distinct CDR3 sequences, 9.5% to 15% of them singletons. Sequencing input: whole blood. The receptors derive from an adult who was a healthcare worker with PCR-confirmed SARS-CoV-2 infection or an uninfected control (not recorded which). Both conserved end residues are part of each CDR3. The D gene is left open where the match is weak. Size tells how often a clone was seen (once, few, many) or the class of an expanded clone, and some rows leave it out.

j_gene,len,v_gene,d_gene,abundance,CDR3nt,CDR3aa
TRBJ2-2,15,TRBV4-2,TRBD2,many,TGTGCCAGCAGTCAAGGAAGCGGGGGGGCCGGGGAGCTGTTTTTT,CASSQGSGGAGELFF
TRBJ2-1,14,TRBV16,NA,many,TGTGCCAGCAGCCAATCCGAGGGGGACAATGAGCAGTTCTTC,CASSQSEGDNEQFF
TRBJ2-3,14,TRBV24-1,NA,few,TGTGCCACCAGTGATCCGGAAAGCACAGATACGCAGTATTTT,CATSDPESTDTQYF
TRBJ1-1,12,TRBV30,TRBD1,few,TGTGCCCGGGACAGGGGGGCCACTGAAGCTTTCTTT,CARDRGATEAFF
TRBJ1-1,13,TRBV10-3,NA,few,TGTGCCATCAGTCCAGGTTCGGACACTGAAGCTTTCTTT,CAISPGSDTEAFF
TRBJ2-7,18,TRBV5-4,TRBD2,many,TGTGCCAGCAGCTTTCAGACTAGCGGGAAGAGGGCCTCCTACGAGCAGTACTTC,CASSFQTSGKRASYEQYF
TRBJ2-7,14,TRBV20-1,TRBD1,few,TGCAGTGCTAGGCTCGGACAGGCCCCCTACGAGCAGTACTTC,CSARLGQAPYEQYF
TRBJ2-1,14,TRBV20-1,TRBD2,many,TGCAGTGCTAGAGATAGCGGGGGGGTTAATGAGCAGTTCTTC,CSARDSGGVNEQFF
TRBJ2-5,14,TRBV29-1,TRBD1,NA,TGCAGCGTCACGGACAGGGGGTATCAGGAGACCCAGTACTTC,CSVTDRGYQETQYF
TRBJ1-5,13,TRBV7-8,NA,NA,TGTGCCAGCAGTCTCACGGGGACGCAGCCCCAGCATTTT,CASSLTGTQPQHF
TRBJ1-6,14,TRBV12-3/TRBV12-4,TRBD1,many,TGTGCCAGCAGTTTTAGGACAGGGAATTCACCCCTCCACTTT,CASSFRTGNSPLHF
TRBJ2-5,14,TRBV7-2,TRBD2,many,TGTGCCAGCAGCCCCGGACTAGCAGAGGGGACCCAGTACTTC,CASSPGLAEGTQYF
TRBJ2-2,15,TRBV12-5,NA,NA,TGTGCTAGTGGTTTGGGCCCAGGTGGACCCGGGGAGCTGTTTTTT,CASGLGPGGPGELFF
TRBJ2-4,13,TRBV2,TRBD1,many,TGTGCCAGCAGTGAATCAGGGGGTGTCATTCAGTACTTC,CASSESGGVIQYF
TRBJ1-6,14,TRBV19,NA,NA,TGTGCCAGTAGCCCGGGACAATTCGAATCACCCCTCCACTTT,CASSPGQFESPLHF
TRBJ2-6,16,TRBV5-1,NA,many,TGCGCCAGCAGCTCGGGAGTTAGCTCTGGGGCCAACGTCCTGACTTTC,CASSSGVSSGANVLTF